This TCR beta chain derives from a study of shared clonotypes between healthy human individuals. Healthy adults negative for HIV, lacking recent acute infections or vaccinations, served as donors. Comments on this clone: What it recognizes is unknown.

TCRdb's table, derived via immunoSEQ multiplex PCR, lists solely in-frame clones and lacks some. In the table there are some 2.3 million clones, about 92% of which are singletons. Study observations and caveats: Across a handful of donors, naive CD4 shared roughly 5.2%, naive CD8 around 3.5%, memory CD4 less than 2.5%, memory CD8 more than 0.35%.

V was shortened by 4 bases and J by 4 bases, with 16 bases between the two germline ends. The CDR3 consists of 15 residues. Germline assignment: CDR1 LGHNA and CDR2 YNFKEQ. V is TRBV4-2 and J is TRBJ1-2; D not resolved. This clonotype was obtained from a man aged 18 to 30 in good health. Some clones in this sample may be carry-over from other donors' samples. The source material was naive CD4+ T cells from PBMCs. Subset meaning: CD45RA+ positively selected. The CDR3 DNA sequence: TGTGCCAGCAGCCTCCGTGGAGGCGACGCCTATGGCTACACCTTC. Its translation is CASSLRGGDAYGYTF.